These T cell receptor beta chains were read from a single sample in a study of hypomethylating agent response in myelodysplastic syndrome. Measured with immunoSEQ multiplex PCR; TCRdb has only the in-frame clones, and not every one. The sample consists of about 4,500 clones, over 75% of them appearing once. Specimen: bone marrow, collected before or after starting hypomethylating agent treatment for myelodysplastic syndrome (not recorded which). Receptor source: a human donor with myelodysplastic syndrome. Each CDR3 is given without its conserved first and last residue.

j_call v_call cdr3_aa
TRBJ2-7 TRBV5-1 ASSLAGAEQY
TRBJ1-2 TRBV27 ASSLFSRSTSGGYT
TRBJ2-7 TRBV13 ASSLRAGDYEQY
TRBJ1-2 TRBV5-4 ASSFQVDGYT
- TRBV7-2 ASSFGTTGEQY
TRBJ2-3 TRBV11-2 ASSLDWQTDTQY
TRBJ2-3 TRBV5-5 ASSLVGSGRGDTQY
TRBJ2-3 TRBV6-6 AAKRTDTQY
TRBJ1-1 TRBV18 ASSLLDRDTEAF
TRBJ1-2 TRBV6-6 ASSYLGDYGYT
TRBJ2-5 TRBV5-4 ASSSQDTQETQY
TRBJ1-2 TRBV11-2 ASSPGTGRHGYT
TRBJ2-3 TRBV5-1 ASSLYRGLADTQY
TRBJ1-3 TRBV7-8 ASSLVTGFTGNTIY
TRBJ2-5 TRBV6-5 ASSYSGQGFGETQY
TRBJ1-6 TRBV27 ASSLYPYNSPLH
TRBJ1-6 TRBV14 ASSSDSNSPLH
TRBJ2-2 TRBV28 ASRAGGKTGELF
TRBJ2-1 TRBV5-1 ASSQQGWGTYNEQF
TRBJ1-5 TRBV7-2 ASSLWTDNQPQH
TRBJ2-6 TRBV18 ASSPSGRVTRGANVLT
TRBJ1-6 TRBV6-5 ASSYTGNSPLH
TRBJ2-3 TRBV6-5 ASKQGLARTDTQY
TRBJ1-1 TRBV19 ASSFYSNTEAF
TRBJ2-7 TRBV6-5 ASSDGTGDDEQY
TRBJ2-2 TRBV14 ASSPTAGTGTTGELF
TRBJ1-1 TRBV19 ASRVGDLSGTEAF
- TRBV27 ASSLSEISYEQY
TRBJ1-5 TRBV7-9 ASSTGLSNQPQH
TRBJ2-3 TRBV5-6 ASILLGSGTPDTQY
TRBJ2-7 TRBV5-1 ASSRTGEIYEQY
TRBJ2-1 TRBV11-3 ASSPTRGKNEQF
TRBJ1-5 TRBV7-2 ASGDYSNQPQH
TRBJ2-1 TRBV7-9 ASSLLSGNEQF
TRBJ1-2 TRBV19 ASSIAGTDIYGYT
TRBJ2-7 TRBV28 ASRGIRTEYEQY
TRBJ2-5 TRBV28 ASTTPTETQY